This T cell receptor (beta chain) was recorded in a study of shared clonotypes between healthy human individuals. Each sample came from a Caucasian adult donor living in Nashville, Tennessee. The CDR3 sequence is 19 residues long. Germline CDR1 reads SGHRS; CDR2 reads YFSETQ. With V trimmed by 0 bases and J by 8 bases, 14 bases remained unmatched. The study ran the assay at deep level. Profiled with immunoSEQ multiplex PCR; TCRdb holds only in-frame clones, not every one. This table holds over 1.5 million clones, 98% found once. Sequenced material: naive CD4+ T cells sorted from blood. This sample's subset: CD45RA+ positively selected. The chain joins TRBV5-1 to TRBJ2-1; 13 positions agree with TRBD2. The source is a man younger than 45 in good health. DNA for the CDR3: TGCGCCAGCAGCTTGGTGTCATTTACCGGGACTAGCGGGATCCATGAGCAGTTCTTC. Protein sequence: CASSLVSFTGTSGIHEQFF. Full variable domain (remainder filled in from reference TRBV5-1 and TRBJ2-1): KAGVTQTPRYLIKTRGQQVTLSCSPISGHRSVSWYQQTPGQGLQFLFEYFSETQRNKGNFPGRFSGRQFSNSRSEMNVSTLELGDSALYLCASSLVSFTGTSGIHEQFFGPGTRLTVL.